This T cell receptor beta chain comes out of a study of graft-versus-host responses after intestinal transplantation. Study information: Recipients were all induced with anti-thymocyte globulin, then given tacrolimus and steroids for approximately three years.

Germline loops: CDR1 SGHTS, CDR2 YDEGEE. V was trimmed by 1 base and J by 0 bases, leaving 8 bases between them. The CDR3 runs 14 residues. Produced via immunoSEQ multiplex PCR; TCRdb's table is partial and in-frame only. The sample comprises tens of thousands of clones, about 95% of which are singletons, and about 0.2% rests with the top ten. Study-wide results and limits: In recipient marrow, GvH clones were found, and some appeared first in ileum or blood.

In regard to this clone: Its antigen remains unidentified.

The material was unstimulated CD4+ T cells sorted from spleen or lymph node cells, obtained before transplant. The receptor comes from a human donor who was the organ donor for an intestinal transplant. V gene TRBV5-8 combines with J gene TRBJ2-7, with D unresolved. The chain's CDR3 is CASSLFSISYEQYF. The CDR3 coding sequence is TGTGCCAGCAGCTTGTTCAGCATCTCCTACGAGCAGTACTTC.